The entry below describes one T cell receptor beta chain. Antigen: not known. Reverse transcription of all isolated RNA meant that expressed TCRB transcripts were sequenced. The protocol was immunoSEQ multiplex PCR, while the TCRdb copy is restricted to in-frame clones and leaves out a portion. The table lists just over 450,000 clones, about 32% of them singletons. The data are from a study of beta chain features in type 1 diabetes. Points from the study as a whole: HLA effects on TCRB rearrangement stayed unresolved here.

Per germline, CDR1 LGHNA and CDR2 YSLEER. V lost 1 base and J lost 2; bases outside the gene matches: 5. This CDR3 has 15 residues. Sorted cells reached over 95% purity in every population. Input material: naive CD4+ T cells from blood. This chain uses TRBV4-3 with TRBJ2-7, with 7 bases lining up with TRBD2. The TCR sequence derives from a young man in good health. The CDR3 sequence is CASSQGLAAAYEQYF. CDR3 nucleotides: TGCGCCAGCAGCCAAGGGCTAGCGGCCGCCTACGAGCAGTACTTC.